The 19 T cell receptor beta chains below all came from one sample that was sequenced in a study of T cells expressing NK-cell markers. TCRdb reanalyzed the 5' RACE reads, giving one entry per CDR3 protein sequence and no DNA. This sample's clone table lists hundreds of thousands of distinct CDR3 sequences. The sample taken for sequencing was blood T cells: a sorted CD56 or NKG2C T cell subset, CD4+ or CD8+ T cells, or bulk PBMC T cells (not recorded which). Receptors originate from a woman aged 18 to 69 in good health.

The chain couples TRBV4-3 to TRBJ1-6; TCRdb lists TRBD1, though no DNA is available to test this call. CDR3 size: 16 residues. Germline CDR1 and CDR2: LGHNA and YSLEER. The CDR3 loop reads CASSQVKGGANSPLHF.

The CDR3 spells CASRLGTGHYEQYF. This chain joins TRBV6-1 and TRBJ2-7; without DNA, the TCRdb call of TRBD1 cannot be checked. In germline, CDR1 is MNHNS, CDR2 SASEGT. This CDR3 contains 14 residues.

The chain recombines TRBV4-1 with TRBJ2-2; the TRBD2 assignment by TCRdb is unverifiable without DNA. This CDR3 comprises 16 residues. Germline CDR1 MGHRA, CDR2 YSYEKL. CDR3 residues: CASSQAGAPNTGELFF.

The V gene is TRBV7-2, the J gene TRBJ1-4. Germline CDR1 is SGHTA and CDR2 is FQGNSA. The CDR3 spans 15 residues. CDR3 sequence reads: CASSSGGPTNEKLFF.

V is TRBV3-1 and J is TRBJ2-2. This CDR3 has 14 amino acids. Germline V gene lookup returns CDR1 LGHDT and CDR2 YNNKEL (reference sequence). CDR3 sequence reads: CASSHTWNTGELFF.

Here the CDR3 reads CASSPLTPEKLFF. This chain uses TRBV12-3 or TRBV12-4 with TRBJ1-4. The CDR3 covers 13 residues.

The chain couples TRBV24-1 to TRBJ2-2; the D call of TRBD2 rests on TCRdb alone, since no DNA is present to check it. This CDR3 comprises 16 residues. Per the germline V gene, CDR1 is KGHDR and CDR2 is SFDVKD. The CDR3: CATSDFTAGGTGELFF.

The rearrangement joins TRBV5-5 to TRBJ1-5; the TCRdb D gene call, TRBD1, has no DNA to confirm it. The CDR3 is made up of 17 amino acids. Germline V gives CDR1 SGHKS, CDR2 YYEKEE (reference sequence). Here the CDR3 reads CASSMNRETGRGQPQHF.

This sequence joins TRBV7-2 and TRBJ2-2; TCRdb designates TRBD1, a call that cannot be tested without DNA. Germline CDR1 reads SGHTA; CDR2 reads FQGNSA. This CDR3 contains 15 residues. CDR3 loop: CASSVRGRDTGELFF.

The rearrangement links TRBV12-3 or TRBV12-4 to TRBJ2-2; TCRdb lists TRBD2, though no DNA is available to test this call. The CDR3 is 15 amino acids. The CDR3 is CASSLKRGLTGELFF.

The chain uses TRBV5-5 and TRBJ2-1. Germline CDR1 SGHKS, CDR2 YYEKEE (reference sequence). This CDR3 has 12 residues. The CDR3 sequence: CASSLGLETQFF.

This CDR3 reads CASSERPGLDQETQYF. The rearrangement links TRBV18 to TRBJ2-5; there is no DNA to check the TCRdb D call of TRBD2. This CDR3 comprises 16 residues. CDR1 and CDR2 (germline): KGHSH, LQKENI.

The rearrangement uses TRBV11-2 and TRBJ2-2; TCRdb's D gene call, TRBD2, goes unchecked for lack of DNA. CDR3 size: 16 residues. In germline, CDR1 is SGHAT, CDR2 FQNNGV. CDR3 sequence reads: CASSLTLAGGSGELFF.

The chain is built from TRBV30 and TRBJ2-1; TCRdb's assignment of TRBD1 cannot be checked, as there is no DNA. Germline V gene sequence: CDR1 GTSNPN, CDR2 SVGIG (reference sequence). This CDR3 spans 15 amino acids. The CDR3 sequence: CAWSPLGAGFNEQFF.

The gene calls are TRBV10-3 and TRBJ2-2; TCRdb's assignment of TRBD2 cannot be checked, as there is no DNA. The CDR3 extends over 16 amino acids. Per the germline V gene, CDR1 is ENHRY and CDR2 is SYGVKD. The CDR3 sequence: CAISPLTGGRTGELFF.

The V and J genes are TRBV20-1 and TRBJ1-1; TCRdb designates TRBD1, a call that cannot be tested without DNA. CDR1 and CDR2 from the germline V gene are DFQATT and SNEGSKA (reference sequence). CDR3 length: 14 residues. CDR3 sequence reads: CSAYQTGGGTEAFF.

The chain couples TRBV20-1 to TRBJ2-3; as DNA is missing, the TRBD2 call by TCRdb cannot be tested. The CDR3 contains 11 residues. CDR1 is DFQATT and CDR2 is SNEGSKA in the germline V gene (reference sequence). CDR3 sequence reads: CSASRRDTQYF.

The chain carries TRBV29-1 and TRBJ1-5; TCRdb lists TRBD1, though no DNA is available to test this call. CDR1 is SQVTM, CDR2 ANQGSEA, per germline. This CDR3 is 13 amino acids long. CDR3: CSVRDNSNQPQHF.

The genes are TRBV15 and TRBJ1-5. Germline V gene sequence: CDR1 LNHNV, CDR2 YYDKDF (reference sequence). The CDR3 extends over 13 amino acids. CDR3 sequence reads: CATSRAADQPQHF.